Shown below are 11 T cell receptor beta chains from a single sample sequenced in a study of blood T cells in healthy people across ages. The second PCR ran about 6 to 12 cycles with a sample-barcoded 5' primer and J-beta primers. TCRdb passed the 5' RACE reads through MiXCR, listing each CDR3 protein once. The data hold 700,000 to 1,000,000 distinct CDR3 sequences, with approximately 48% observed a single time. Sequencing input: blood. These receptors were taken from a man aged 55 to 70 in good health.

This clonotype was recorded a few times. The chain is built from TRBV27 and TRBJ2-1; no definite D call. This CDR3 is 13 amino acids long. Germline V gene lookup returns CDR1 MNHEY and CDR2 SMNVEV (reference sequence). Trimming pared 6 bases from V and 4 bases from J, leaving 10 bases between. CDR3 DNA sequence: TGTGCCAGCAGCCAAAGGGTATACAATGAGCAGTTCTTC. Protein product: CASSQRVYNEQFF.

The chain combines TRBV4-3 with TRBJ2-5, with 10 bases lining up with TRBD1. The J call could be wrong; TRBJ2-7 is a better fit for the DNA end. The V gene's germline CDR1 is LGHNA and CDR2 YSLEER. This CDR3 has 15 residues. DNA of the CDR3: TGCGCCAGCAGCCGCCGAAGGACAGGGGGGTACGAGCAGTACTTC. As protein: CASSRRRTGGYEQYF.

The V call is TRBV3-1, the J call TRBJ2-5, with a tentative D call TRBD1 (6 bases). V was clipped by 4 bases and J by 1 base, with 13 bases between them. The CDR3 sequence is 15 residues long. CDR1 LGHDT and CDR2 YNNKEL come from the germline V gene (reference sequence). The CDR3 sequence is CASSRTRDIQETQYF. For the CDR3, the DNA is TGTGCCAGCAGCCGGACCCGGGACATCCAAGAGACCCAGTACTTC.

The V gene is TRBV27, the J gene TRBJ2-1; TRBD1 agrees at 7 bases. The CDR3 has 16 amino acids. J gave up 0 bases and V 9 bases, and 11 bases lay outside the gene matches. CDR1 and CDR2 (germline): MNHEY, SMNVEV (reference sequence). The CDR3 protein is CASRSYRQGSYNEQFF. CDR3 coding DNA: TGTGCCAGTAGATCTTACCGACAGGGCTCCTACAATGAGCAGTTCTTC.

The chain joins TRBV13 to TRBJ2-3; no firm D call. Germline CDR1 is PRHDT and CDR2 is FYEKMQ (reference sequence). The germline V and J ends were trimmed by 0 bases and 2 bases, with 9 bases remaining between them. The CDR3 is 15 residues long. The CDR3 DNA reads as TGTGCCAGCAGCTTAGGCTATCCGAACACAGATACGCAGTATTTT. Protein product: CASSLGYPNTDTQYF.

V is TRBV18 and J is TRBJ2-7; 7 bases line up with TRBD1. This CDR3 contains 14 residues. The trim removed 1 base at V and 4 bases at J, leaving 4 bases unmatched. Germline V gives CDR1 KGHSH, CDR2 LQKENI. The CDR3 DNA reads as TGTGCCAGCTCACCACGGCCAGGGGGTTACGAGCAGTACTTC. Translation gives CASSPRPGGYEQYF.

The rearrangement uses TRBV19 and TRBJ2-3; no clear D gene. CDR1 and CDR2 from the germline V gene are LNHDA and SQIVND (reference sequence). The ends were cut back, 5 bases at V and 6 bases at J, with 12 bases in the middle. This CDR3 contains 13 residues. Written as DNA, the CDR3 is TGTGCCAGTAGTGGAACGGCTCGGGATACGCAGTATTTT. Translating gives CASSGTARDTQYF. The variable domain in full, completed from reference TRBV19 and TRBJ2-3, reads DGGITQSPKYLFRKEGQNVTLSCEQNLNHDAMYWYRQDPGQGLRLIYYSQIVNDFQKGDIAEGYSVSREKKESFPLTVTSAQKNPTAFYLCASSGTARDTQYFGPGTRLTVL.

The gene calls are TRBV20-1 and TRBJ1-1; 7 bases align to TRBD1. The CDR3 has 15 residues. Germline CDR1 and CDR2: DFQATT and SNEGSKA (reference sequence). J was trimmed by 4 bases and V by 2 bases; bases with no gene match: 10. CDR3 sequence: CSARSLTGPGTEAFF. DNA of the CDR3: TGCAGTGCTAGATCCCTGACAGGGCCCGGCACTGAAGCTTTCTTT.

This chain links TRBV5-1 with TRBJ1-2, with 11 nucleotides matching TRBD1. The V gene end was trimmed by 4 bases and the J gene end by 4 bases; junction bases not matched to a gene: 12. CDR1 is SGHRS and CDR2 is YFSETQ in the germline V gene. The CDR3 runs 17 residues. The DNA for the CDR3 is TGCGCCAGCAGCACAGGGACAGGGGGTGAGGGTCTCTATGGCTACACCTTC. Amino acids: CASSTGTGGEGLYGYTF.

V is TRBV2 and J is TRBJ1-1; TRBD1 matches 11 bases. CDR1 is SNHLY, CDR2 FYNNEI, per germline. Trimming at V came to 5 bases and at J to 6 bases, leaving 5 bases not matched to a gene. This CDR3 comprises 14 residues. The CDR3: CASSTRDRGSEAFF. The DNA for the CDR3 is TGTGCCAGCAGTACTAGGGACAGGGGGTCTGAAGCTTTCTTT.

This clonotype was seen only a few times. The chain combines TRBV10-3 with TRBJ2-5, with D hard to call. Per germline, CDR1 ENHRY and CDR2 SYGVKD. The CDR3 spans 12 residues. Trimming took 3 bases from V and 5 from J, leaving 7 bases between them. The CDR3 loop is CAISDRAETQYF. DNA for the CDR3: TGTGCCATCAGTGACCGTGCGGAGACCCAGTACTTC.